A single sample is the source of the 29 T cell receptor beta chains below, sequenced in a study of blood T cell repertoires in COVID-19. Profiling relied on immunoSEQ multiplex PCR, and the TCRdb table lists in-frame clones only, not all of them. The table has 150,000 to 200,000 clones, roughly four fifths seen once. Sample: PBMCs or T cells enriched from blood (not recorded which). The receptors here all came from a middle-aged man who had recovered from COVID-19.

This chain uses TRBV15 with TRBJ2-7, with D perhaps TRBD2 (6 bases). Germline V gene data show CDR1 as LNHNV and CDR2 as YYDKDF (reference sequence). The CDR3 has 15 amino acids. V was trimmed by 1 base and J by 7 bases, leaving 17 bases between them. As DNA, the CDR3 is TGTGCCACCAGCAGAGTTCACGCGGGGCGGATGGAGCAGTACTTC. Amino acids: CATSRVHAGRMEQYF.

This chain connects TRBV30 to TRBJ1-3, with a weak D call TRBD1 (6 bases). CDR1 and CDR2 from the germline V gene are GTSNPN and SVGIG (reference sequence). V was shortened by 7 bases and J by 0 bases, with 13 bases between the two germline ends. This CDR3 comprises 14 residues. The CDR3: CAYTIGGSGNTIYF. CDR3 DNA: TGTGCCTACACCATAGGGGGCTCTGGAAACACCATATATTTT.

V is TRBV11-2 and J is TRBJ2-4; no reliable D call. The CDR3 consists of 13 residues. Trimming left V 3 bases short and J 9 bases short, with 12 bases between. CDR1 is SGHAT and CDR2 is FQNNGV in the germline V gene. CDR3 in amino acids: CASSFGPSSIQYF. For the CDR3, the DNA is TGTGCCAGCAGCTTTGGGCCGTCCTCCATTCAGTACTTC.

This chain's CDR3 is CASSPRTSGGSEQFF. CDR3 nucleotide sequence: TGTGCCAGCAGCCCCCGGACTAGCGGGGGGAGTGAGCAGTTCTTC. The chain is built from TRBV7-8 and TRBJ2-1, with 14 bases that match TRBD2. J gave up 9 bases and V 5 bases, and 6 bases lay outside the gene matches. The germline gives CDR1 SGHVS, CDR2 FQNEAQ. The CDR3 runs 15 residues.

V and J are TRBV28 and TRBJ1-2; TRBD1 matches at 10 bases. CDR3 length equals 12 residues. Trimming cost V 8 bases and J 9 bases; bases outside gene matches: 6. Per germline, CDR1 MDHEN and CDR2 SYDVKM. CDR3 sequence reads: CASGDRGRSYTF. The CDR3 bases are TGTGCCAGCGGGGACAGGGGAAGAAGCTACACCTTC.

Written as DNA, the CDR3 is TGTGCCAGCAGTGAAGAAGGGGGCAGCAATCAGCCCCAGCATTTT. This codes for CASSEEGGSNQPQHF. The chain carries TRBV2 and TRBJ1-5, with 7 bases that match TRBD1. Germline-derived CDR1 and CDR2 are SNHLY and FYNNEI. This CDR3 is built from 15 residues. The V gene end was trimmed by 1 base and the J gene end by 1 base; junction bases not matched to a gene: 1.

This clone was counted only a few times. The chain carries TRBV19 and TRBJ2-5; TRBD2 agrees at 9 bases. Unmatched junction bases numbered 3, after V lost 3 bases and J lost 1 base. CDR3 size: 15 residues. CDR1 and CDR2 (germline): LNHDA, SQIVND (reference sequence). CDR3 sequence (DNA): TGTGCCAGTAGTATGGAGCGGGGGGCCCAAGAGACCCAGTACTTC. Protein: CASSMERGAQETQYF.

This clone was detected many times. V usage is TRBV2 and J usage is TRBJ1-5, with 8 bases lining up with TRBD1. CDR3 length: 15 residues. Germline V gene sequence: CDR1 SNHLY, CDR2 FYNNEI. Trimming at V came to 6 bases and at J to 5 bases, leaving 9 bases not matched to a gene. CDR3 sequence reads: CASSKGTGWDQPQHF. CDR3 coding DNA: TGTGCCAGCAGCAAAGGGACAGGCTGGGATCAGCCCCAGCATTTT.

This clone has only one observation. The gene calls are TRBV6-1 and TRBJ1-5; no clear D gene. The germline V gene has CDR1 MNHNS and CDR2 SASEGT. The CDR3 has 16 amino acids. V lost 3 bases and J lost 0, with 12 bases in between. CDR3 nucleotide sequence: TGTGCCAGCAGTGAGATGGACTTTTATAGCAATCAGCCCCAGCATTTT. Translation gives CASSEMDFYSNQPQHF.

V usage is TRBV19 and J usage is TRBJ1-2, with D possibly matching TRBD1 (6 bases). The CDR3 contains 13 residues. V lost 5 bases and J lost 2, with 9 bases in between. Germline V gene lookup returns CDR1 LNHDA and CDR2 SQIVND (reference sequence). The CDR3 region has the DNA TGTGCCAGTAGTGCACAGGGAAACTATGGCTACACCTTC. Its protein is CASSAQGNYGYTF.

The rearrangement uses TRBV15 and TRBJ1-5, with 11 bases matching TRBD1. Germline lookup yields CDR1 LNHNV and CDR2 YYDKDF (reference sequence). The length of the CDR3 is 15 residues. Trimming removed 0 bases from V and 11 bases from J; junction bases left unmatched: 6. This chain's CDR3 is CATSREGTGGKTQHF. CDR3 sequence (DNA): TGTGCCACCAGCAGAGAGGGGACAGGGGGGAAGACCCAGCATTTT.

V and J are TRBV11-2 and TRBJ1-2; tentative D call: TRBD1 (5 bases). Germline CDR1 is SGHAT and CDR2 is FQNNGV. V dropped 1 base and J dropped 4 bases, with 13 bases sitting between them. The CDR3 consists of 15 residues. Here the CDR3 DNA reads TGTGCCAGCAGCTTAGGTATAAGGGGCGGCTATGGCTACACCTTC. This encodes CASSLGIRGGYGYTF.

This clone was found a few times. This chain joins TRBV13 and TRBJ2-3, with 7 bases fitting TRBD2. Germline CDR1 PRHDT, CDR2 FYEKMQ (reference sequence). J gave up 4 bases and V 3 bases, and 13 bases lay outside the gene matches. This CDR3 spans 17 amino acids. CDR3 sequence reads: CASSFTLVGGSPDTQYF. CDR3 nucleotide sequence: TGTGCCAGCAGCTTTACGTTAGTGGGGGGGAGCCCAGATACGCAGTATTTT.

The gene calls are TRBV19 and TRBJ1-4; the match to TRBD1 covers 7 bases. Germline trimming cut 6 bases from V and 2 bases from J; bases unmatched to any gene: 3. The CDR3 covers 14 residues. Germline assignment: CDR1 LNHDA and CDR2 SQIVND (reference sequence). CDR3 nucleotides: TGTGCCAGTAGGACGACAGGGACTAATGAAAAACTGTTTTTT. This gives the protein CASRTTGTNEKLFF.

This chain connects TRBV3-1 (or the pseudogene TRBV3-2) to TRBJ1-5, with D perhaps matching TRBD1 (5 bases). The germline V gene has CDR1 LGHDT and CDR2 YNNKEL (reference sequence). The CDR3 consists of 15 residues. Trimming stripped 6 bases from V and 4 bases from J, with 16 bases between. CDR3 nucleotides: TGTGCCAGCAGTCAGCTCCCGGGGGATAATCAGCCCCAGCATTTT. The encoded protein is CASSQLPGDNQPQHF.

Regarding this clone: The junction departs from the called germline gene at one end, perhaps through a read error. The chain uses TRBV7-2 and TRBJ1-1; weak D call: TRBD1 (5 bases). Germline assignment: CDR1 SGHTA and CDR2 FQGNSA. There are 13 residues in the CDR3. The chain's CDR3 is CASSPDRSTETFF. The CDR3 region has the DNA TGTGCCAGCAGCCCCGACAGAAGCACTGAAACTTTCTTT. Looking up the rest from reference TRBV7-2 and TRBJ1-1 gives the full variable domain: GAGVSQSPSNKVTEKGKDVELRCDPISGHTALYWYRQSLGQGLEFLIYFQGNSAPDKSGLPSDRFSAERTGGSVSTLTIQRTQQEDSAVYLCASSPDRSTETFFGQGTRLTVV.

V and J are TRBV7-3 and TRBJ1-6; D gene uncertain. The CDR3 covers 13 residues. Germline V gives CDR1 SGHTA, CDR2 FQGTGA. The germline V and J ends were trimmed by 2 bases and 10 bases, with 9 bases remaining between them. The CDR3 is CASSLLKESPLHF. CDR3 sequence (DNA): TGTGCCAGCAGCTTACTGAAGGAGTCACCCCTCCACTTT.

V gene TRBV7-3 combines with J gene TRBJ2-1; TRBD2 aligns across 15 bases. This CDR3 is 22 amino acids long. Germline trimming cut 2 bases from V and 0 bases from J; bases unmatched to any gene: 14. CDR1 is SGHTA and CDR2 is FQGTGA in the germline V gene. CDR3 residues: CASSLDPGTSGRWASSYNEQFF. The DNA of the CDR3 is TGTGCCAGCAGCTTAGATCCCGGGACTAGCGGGAGGTGGGCTAGCTCCTACAATGAGCAGTTCTTC.

V and J are TRBV7-9 and TRBJ2-7, with D possibly matching TRBD1 (5 bases). CDR1 is SEHNR and CDR2 is FQNEAQ in the germline V gene (reference sequence). This CDR3 is 13 amino acids long. V was clipped by 2 bases and J by 5 bases, with 10 bases between them. CDR3 coding DNA: TGTGCCAGCAGCTTATCCAGGGTTAACGAGCAGTACTTC. It is translated as CASSLSRVNEQYF.

The chain uses TRBV2 and TRBJ2-1; D call uncertain. V shed 6 bases and J shed 5 bases, with 5 bases lying between them. The CDR3 extends over 11 amino acids. Germline V gene data show CDR1 as SNHLY and CDR2 as FYNNEI. The CDR3 nucleotides are TGTGCCAGCAGCTATAACAATGAGCAGTTCTTC. This sequence encodes CASSYNNEQFF.

This CDR3 reads CASSGIAGRTDTQYF. CDR3 nucleotides: TGTGCCAGCAGCGGAATAGCGGGGCGCACAGATACGCAGTATTTT. J is TRBJ2-3 and V is TRBV11-2, with 8 positions matching TRBD2. The CDR3 runs to 15 residues. J gave up 1 base and V 5 bases, and 5 bases lay outside the gene matches. Germline CDR1 and CDR2: SGHAT and FQNNGV.

The chain recombines TRBV7-8 with TRBJ2-2; TRBD1 matches 8 bases. The length of the CDR3 is 15 residues. Per the germline V gene, CDR1 is SGHVS and CDR2 is FQNEAQ. V lost 5 bases to trimming and J lost 7 bases; unmatched junction nucleotides: 9. CDR3 DNA: TGTGCCAGCAGCCTCAAGGACAGGGCTGACGGGGAGCTGTTTTTT. Translated, it gives CASSLKDRADGELFF.

This clone was seen a few times. The chain combines TRBV6-5 with TRBJ2-1; 11 positions agree with TRBD2. Germline-derived CDR1 and CDR2 are MNHEY and SVGAGI. V shed 6 bases, J shed 4 bases, and the junction held 5 bases outside the gene matches. This CDR3 spans 15 amino acids. The CDR3 reads CASSSGTSGYNEQFF. DNA of the CDR3: TGTGCCAGCAGCTCCGGGACTAGCGGATACAATGAGCAGTTCTTC.

The rearrangement links TRBV6-5 to TRBJ1-3, with D uncertain. The CDR3 is 13 amino acids. Trimming took 6 bases from V and 2 from J, leaving 8 bases between them. Germline CDR1 is MNHEY and CDR2 is SVGAGI. The CDR3, as DNA: TGTGCCAGCAGGCGGAAGACTGGAAACACCATATATTTT. Its protein is CASRRKTGNTIYF.

V usage is TRBV7-2 and J usage is TRBJ1-2; D remains ambiguous. Germline V gene data show CDR1 as SGHTA and CDR2 as FQGNSA. CDR3 length: 16 residues. Trimming stripped 4 bases from V and 5 bases from J, with 20 bases between. The CDR3 is CASSSRALMSLYGYTF. CDR3 nucleotide sequence: TGTGCCAGCAGCTCTAGAGCACTAATGAGCTTATATGGCTACACCTTC.

The V gene is TRBV7-3, the J gene TRBJ2-2; D not resolved. Trimming left V 2 bases short and J 0 bases short, with 4 bases between. The CDR3 extends over 14 amino acids. Germline V gene lookup returns CDR1 SGHTA and CDR2 FQGTGA. CDR3 coding DNA: TGTGCCAGCAGCTTAGTAGCGAACACCGGGGAGCTGTTTTTT. Its protein is CASSLVANTGELFF.

The chain uses TRBV7-9 and TRBJ1-3, with TRBD1 matching 10 bases. This CDR3 has 18 amino acids. J gave up 3 bases and V 5 bases, and 13 bases lay outside the gene matches. Germline V gene lookup returns CDR1 SEHNR and CDR2 FQNEAQ (reference sequence). The chain's CDR3 is CASSHAGDRGWFGNTIYF. CDR3 sequence (DNA): TGTGCCAGCAGCCATGCGGGGGACAGGGGTTGGTTTGGAAACACCATATATTTT. Drawing the rest from reference TRBV7-9 and TRBJ1-3, the complete variable domain is DTGVSQNPRHKITKRGQNVTFRCDPISEHNRLYWYRQTLGQGPEFLTYFQNEAQLEKSRLLSDRFSAERPKGSFSTLEIQRTEQGDSAMYLCASSHAGDRGWFGNTIYFGEGSWLTVV.

The chain links TRBV5-1 to TRBJ2-3, with TRBD2 matching 10 bases. The CDR3 runs 16 residues. J was trimmed by 11 bases and V by 1 base; bases with no gene match: 13. Germline CDR1 is SGHRS and CDR2 is YFSETQ. CDR3 sequence: CASSLLAGGATDGQYF. Here the CDR3 DNA reads TGCGCCAGCAGCTTGTTAGCGGGAGGAGCCACAGATGGGCAGTATTTT.

The chain has TRBV7-8 and TRBJ1-6; a possible D gene is TRBD1 (5 bases). V lost 2 bases to trimming and J lost 5 bases, with 10 bases between them. The CDR3 totals 15 residues. Per the germline V gene, CDR1 is SGHVS and CDR2 is FQNEAQ. The CDR3 DNA reads TGTGCCAGCAGCTTAACGACAGACAATAATTCACCCCTCCACTTT. Translated: CASSLTTDNNSPLHF. The full variable domain, in which reference TRBV7-8 and TRBJ1-6 provide the parts outside the CDR3, is GAGVSQSPRYKVAKRGQDVALRCDPISGHVSLFWYQQALGQGPEFLTYFQNEAQLDKSGLPSDRFFAERPEGSVSTLKIQRTQQEDSAVYLCASSLTTDNNSPLHFGNGTRLTVT.